There are a few counts of the clone carrying this TCR beta chain. Generated by immunoSEQ multiplex PCR, the TCRdb table keeps only in-frame clones and is missing some. This table holds approximately 730,000 clones, roughly 85% found once. The data derive from a study of shared T cell receptors in the human thymus. V was clipped by 2 bases and J by 8 bases; unmatched bases: 21. Per the germline V gene, CDR1 is SGHVS and CDR2 is FNYEAQ. This CDR3 is 19 amino acids long. These records were also assigned to another study, of human thymus T cells.

This clonotype originated in a girl in the first two years of life with a congenital heart defect. The sequencing input was thymocytes. V is TRBV7-6 and J is TRBJ1-2, with TRBD1 matching 9 bases. The CDR3: CASSLHDRDRVAGGTGYTF. The CDR3 bases are TGTGCCAGCAGCTTACACGACCGGGACAGGGTAGCGGGGGGTACGGGCTACACCTTC. The full variable domain, rest sourced from reference TRBV7-6 and TRBJ1-2, is GAGVSQSPRYKVTKRGQDVALRCDPISGHVSLYWYRQALGQGPEFLTYFNYEAQQDKSGLPNDRFSAERPEGSISTLTIQRTEQRDSAMYRCASSLHDRDRVAGGTGYTFGSGTRLTVV.